The 22 T cell receptor beta chains below all came from one sample that was sequenced in a study of sequential checkpoint blockade in melanoma. Libraries were prepared by immunoSEQ multiplex PCR; TCRdb keeps only in-frame clonotypes and omits some of them. The data hold approximately 18,000 clones, with 72% observed a single time. Treatment of the sample: randomized to nivolumab then ipilimumab (arm A) or the reverse (arm B). The sequenced sample was CD8+ T cells sorted from blood (inferred from file names), obtained from a patient given nivolumab and ipilimumab in sequence. Receptor source: a human donor with melanoma.

The chain combines TRBV4-1 with TRBJ2-5; 7 bases map to TRBD1. The V gene end was trimmed by 4 bases and the J gene end by 4 bases; junction bases not matched to a gene: 6. The CDR3 loop spans 14 amino acids. Germline V lookup: CDR1 MGHRA, CDR2 YSYEKL. CDR3: CASSLLGGAETQYF. The CDR3 DNA is TGCGCCAGCAGCCTATTAGGGGGCGCAGAGACCCAGTACTTC.

J is TRBJ2-7 and V is TRBV10-2; D may be TRBD2 (5 bases). V shed 6 bases and J shed 7 bases, with 10 bases lying between them. Germline V CDR1 and CDR2: WSHSY, SAAADI. The CDR3 is 11 amino acids. CDR3 nucleotide sequence: TGCGCCAGCAGCGAATGGGAGGAGCAGTACTTC. It specifies CASSEWEEQYF.

The chain combines TRBV19 with TRBJ1-1; TRBD1 is a possible D gene (6 bases). Germline CDR1 reads LNHDA; CDR2 reads SQIVND (reference sequence). V lost 6 bases and J lost 5, with 13 bases in between. This CDR3 region has 13 residues. CDR3 nucleotide sequence: TGTGCCAGTAGCGTTACAGGGCGAACTGAAGCTTTCTTT. The encoded protein is CASSVTGRTEAFF.

The V gene is TRBV13, the J gene TRBJ2-7; D may be TRBD2 (6 bases). CDR1 and CDR2 from the germline V gene are PRHDT and FYEKMQ (reference sequence). This CDR3 region has 14 residues. V was pared by 2 bases and J by 4 bases, with 12 bases between. CDR3 nucleotide sequence: TGTGCCAGCAGCTTAAGGGGACGGGGGTACGAGCAGTACTTC. As protein: CASSLRGRGYEQYF.

V usage is TRBV4-1 and J usage is TRBJ2-7; TRBD2 might be the D (5 bases). This CDR3 region has 15 residues. Trimming cost V 1 base and J 7 bases, with 17 bases left between them. CDR1 is MGHRA and CDR2 is YSYEKL in the germline V gene. The CDR3 sequence: CASSQAPATRGEQYF. CDR3 nucleotide sequence: TGCGCCAGCAGCCAAGCACCGGCGACCCGCGGGGAGCAGTACTTC.

On this clone: One end of the junction is discordant with germline, which a read error may explain. The genes are TRBV5-6 and TRBJ2-2; tentative D call: TRBD2 (6 bases). The germline V gene encodes CDR1 SGHDT and CDR2 YYEEEE. The CDR3 length is 12 residues. This CDR3 is CASSLGGGELFF. CDR3 DNA sequence: TGTGCCAGCAGTTTGGGAGGCGGGGAGCTGTTTTTT.

This chain uses TRBV7-9 with TRBJ2-7; 7 bases match TRBD1. In germline, CDR1 is SEHNR, CDR2 FQNEAQ (reference sequence). J lost 2 bases, V lost 2 bases, and 3 bases had no gene match. This CDR3 has 14 amino acids. Here the CDR3 DNA reads TGTGCCAGCAGCTTAATCGGGACAGCCTACGAGCAGTACTTC. This codes for CASSLIGTAYEQYF.

The V gene is TRBV13, the J gene TRBJ1-1; perhaps TRBD1 as D (5 bases). Germline V CDR1 and CDR2: PRHDT, FYEKMQ (reference sequence). Deletions cut 5 bases from V and 4 bases from J, with 11 bases between. The CDR3 is 13 residues long. DNA for the CDR3: TGTGCCAGCAGCCATGGGGGGAGCACTGAAGCTTTCTTT. It codes for CASSHGGSTEAFF.

V gene TRBV5-1 combines with J gene TRBJ2-1, with TRBD1 as a possible D gene (6 bases). Trimming cost V 0 bases and J 3 bases, with 10 bases left between them. The CDR3 has 15 residues. CDR1 is SGHRS, CDR2 YFSETQ, per germline. The chain's CDR3 is CASSLEQGLYNEQFF. The CDR3 DNA reads TGCGCCAGCAGCTTGGAGCAGGGGCTCTACAATGAGCAGTTCTTC.

In nucleotides, the CDR3 is TGTGCCAGCAGTTCGCGATTGAACACTGAAGCTTTCTTT. Residues: CASSSRLNTEAFF. The V gene is TRBV28, the J gene TRBJ1-1, with D hard to call. This CDR3 contains 13 residues. Trimming stripped 4 bases from V and 0 bases from J, with 6 bases between. Looked up from germline, CDR1 is MDHEN and CDR2 is SYDVKM.

The rearrangement links TRBV5-1 to TRBJ1-1; D remains ambiguous. This CDR3 has 14 residues. CDR1 SGHRS and CDR2 YFSETQ come from the germline V gene. Trimming took off 3 bases at V and 0 bases at J, with 9 bases between the two ends. In nucleotides, the CDR3 is TGCGCCAGCAGCTCATTTACACTGAACACTGAAGCTTTCTTT. Encoded protein: CASSSFTLNTEAFF. The variable domain in full, with the rest retrieved from reference TRBV5-1 and TRBJ1-1, is KAGVTQTPRYLIKTRGQQVTLSCSPISGHRSVSWYQQTPGQGLQFLFEYFSETQRNKGNFPGRFSGRQFSNSRSEMNVSTLELGDSALYLCASSSFTLNTEAFFGQGTRLTVV.

This clone appeared a single time. The chain recombines TRBV29-1 with TRBJ2-1, with no clear D. The germline gives CDR1 SQVTM, CDR2 ANQGSEA. The CDR3 consists of 11 residues. V was cut by 6 bases and J by 7 bases, with 10 bases left in between. This chain's CDR3 is CSVLVVNEQFF. The CDR3 DNA is TGCAGCGTGCTAGTTGTGAATGAGCAGTTCTTC.

The chain is built from TRBV2 and TRBJ1-4; D unclear. The germline gives CDR1 SNHLY, CDR2 FYNNEI. Between the trimmed V and J ends, which lost 6 bases and 7 bases, there was a span of 12 bases. There are 13 residues in the CDR3. Written as DNA, the CDR3 is TGTGCCAGCAGGATGGGAGGGTCTGAAAAACTGTTTTTT. Translated, it gives CASRMGGSEKLFF.

This chain uses TRBV6-5 with TRBJ1-2; tentative D call: TRBD1 (6 bases). Germline V gene sequence: CDR1 MNHEY, CDR2 SVGAGI. This CDR3 has 14 residues. V lost 2 bases and J lost 1, with 8 bases in between. CDR3 coding DNA: TGTGCCAGCAGTTACGGACAGCTTAACTATGGCTACACCTTC. It is translated as CASSYGQLNYGYTF.

The rearrangement uses TRBV11-2 and TRBJ1-3, with D possibly matching TRBD1 (6 bases). Trimming pared 3 bases from V and 4 bases from J, leaving 7 bases between. The CDR3 runs 13 residues. CDR1 and CDR2 (germline): SGHAT, FQNNGV. The CDR3 nucleotides are TGTGCCAGCAGCTTGGGGACAGGAAACACCATATATTTT. It yields the protein CASSLGTGNTIYF.

This clone showed up just a few times. V usage is TRBV19 and J usage is TRBJ1-5; 7 bases are shared with TRBD1. Germline V lookup: CDR1 LNHDA, CDR2 SQIVND (reference sequence). The CDR3 covers 16 residues. J gave up 0 bases and V 3 bases, and 5 bases lay outside the gene matches. The CDR3, as DNA: TGTGCCAGTAGTATCGGGACAGTCTATAGCAATCAGCCCCAGCATTTT. Amino acid sequence: CASSIGTVYSNQPQHF.

This chain connects TRBV11-2 to TRBJ1-2; D possibly corresponds to TRBD1 (6 bases). There are 15 residues in the CDR3. V was shortened by 4 bases and J by 4 bases, with 16 bases between the two germline ends. Germline V gene lookup returns CDR1 SGHAT and CDR2 FQNNGV. Here the CDR3 DNA reads TGTGCCAGCAGCTCGCAGAAGGCAGGGGTCTATGGCTACACCTTC. Translated: CASSSQKAGVYGYTF.

V gene TRBV6-5 combines with J gene TRBJ2-2, with 7 nucleotides matching TRBD1. CDR1 is MNHEY and CDR2 is SVGAGI in the germline V gene. J gave up 6 bases and V 0 bases, and 1 base lay outside the gene matches. CDR3 size: 14 residues. CDR3 bases: TGTGCCAGCAGTTACTCAAGGGGGCCCGGGGAGCTGTTTTTT. This gives the protein CASSYSRGPGELFF.

In this sample, this clone turned up a few times. Other nucleotide sequences in the sample specify the same CDR3. The chain uses TRBV7-8 and TRBJ2-7, with 11 bases aligning to TRBD2. The CDR3 extends over 14 amino acids. V was clipped by 5 bases and J by 4 bases; unmatched bases: 4. Germline V gene lookup returns CDR1 SGHVS and CDR2 FQNEAQ. In DNA form, the CDR3 reads TGTGCCAGCAGCCTAGTAGCGGGGGGGTACGAGCAGTACTTC. Amino acids: CASSLVAGGYEQYF.

V gene TRBV28 combines with J gene TRBJ1-4; no reliable D call. V gave up 4 bases and J gave up 7 bases, with 19 bases separating them. There are 16 residues in the CDR3. Germline V gene data show CDR1 as MDHEN and CDR2 as SYDVKM. The CDR3 here is CASSYVPGSVGEKLFF. DNA for the CDR3: TGTGCCAGCAGTTACGTACCGGGGTCCGTCGGTGAAAAACTGTTTTTT.

The chain uses TRBV27 and TRBJ1-2; D possibly corresponds to TRBD1 (6 bases). V lost 6 bases and J 4 bases, leaving 18 bases between the germline ends. Germline V gene lookup returns CDR1 MNHEY and CDR2 SMNVEV (reference sequence). CDR3 size: 15 residues. CDR3 sequence reads: CASSQTAGRGYGYTF. CDR3 nucleotides: TGTGCCAGCAGCCAGACCGCCGGCAGGGGCTATGGCTACACCTTC.

The V and J genes are TRBV2 and TRBJ1-1; the D gene is possibly TRBD1 (6 bases). The CDR3 is 15 residues long. CDR1 is SNHLY and CDR2 is FYNNEI in the germline V gene. Trimming left V 4 bases short and J 1 base short, with 13 bases between. CDR3 loop: CASSGQVLGNTEAFF. In nucleotides, the CDR3 is TGTGCCAGCAGTGGACAGGTACTCGGGAACACTGAAGCTTTCTTT.